This TCR beta chain was sequenced for a study of blood T cell repertoires in COVID-19. This CDR3 has 15 residues. Deletions cut 0 bases from V and 7 bases from J, with 13 bases between. Germline V gene lookup returns CDR1 MNHEY and CDR2 SVGAGI. The data were produced by immunoSEQ multiplex PCR, yet TCRdb's version contains in-frame clones alone and is incomplete. This table holds about 90,000 clones, 80% to 90% found once. Sequenced input: peripheral blood. This TCR derives from a man of 80 years or more with active or convalescent COVID-19. J is TRBJ1-5 and V is TRBV6-5; tentative D call: TRBD1 (6 bases). The CDR3 DNA reads TGTGCCAGCAGTTACTCGACAGGAACGGGACAGCCCCAGCATTTT. Translation: CASSYSTGTGQPQHF.